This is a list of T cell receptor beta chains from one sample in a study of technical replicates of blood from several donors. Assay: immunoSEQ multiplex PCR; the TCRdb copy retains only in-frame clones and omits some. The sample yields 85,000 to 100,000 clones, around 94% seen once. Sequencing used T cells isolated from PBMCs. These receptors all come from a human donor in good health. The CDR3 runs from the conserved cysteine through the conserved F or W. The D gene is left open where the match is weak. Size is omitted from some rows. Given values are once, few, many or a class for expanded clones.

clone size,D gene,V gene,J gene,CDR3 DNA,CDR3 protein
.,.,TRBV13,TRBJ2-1,TGTGCCAGCAGCCCCATTTCGTCGGCCTTGGGATCAGGGAATGAGCAGTTCTTC,CASSPISSALGSGNEQFF
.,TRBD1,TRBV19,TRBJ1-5,TGTGCCAGTACTCCATCCTTGAGACAGGGTTCATTTCAGCCCCAGCATTTT,CASTPSLRQGSFQPQHF
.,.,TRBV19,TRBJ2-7,TGTGCCAGTAGTACGCAGTCGGGATACGAGCAGTACTTC,CASSTQSGYEQYF
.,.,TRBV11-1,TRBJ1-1,TGTGCCAGCAGACCTCAGGGGAACACTGAAGCTTTCTTT,CASRPQGNTEAFF
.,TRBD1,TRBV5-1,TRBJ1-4,TGCGCCAGCAGCACTAGACAGGGGAGTAATGAAAAACTGTTTTTT,CASSTRQGSNEKLFF
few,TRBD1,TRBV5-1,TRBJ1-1,TGCGCCAGCAGCTTGACAGGGGGGAACACTGAAGCTTTCTTT,CASSLTGGNTEAFF
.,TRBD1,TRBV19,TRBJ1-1,TGTGCCAGTAGTTCGGACAGGGACACTGAAGCTTTCTTT,CASSSDRDTEAFF
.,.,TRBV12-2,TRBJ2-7,TGTGCAAGTCGCCCTACTAGCGGAAGCTCCTACGAGCAGTACTTC,CASRPTSGSSYEQYF
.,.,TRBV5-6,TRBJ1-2,TGTGCCAGCAGCTTCGGCAGTTCAGGGGGCTACACCTTC,CASSFGSSGGYTF
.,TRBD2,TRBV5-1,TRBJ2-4,TGCGCCAGCAGCTTGGGAAGGGGACTAGCGGGGAACATTCAGTACTTC,CASSLGRGLAGNIQYF